These 30 T cell receptor beta chains came from one sample sequenced in a study of blood T cells in healthy people across ages. A sample-barcoded 5' primer and a J-beta primer mix were used in a second PCR of roughly 7 to 11 cycles. TCRdb called the 5' RACE reads again in MiXCR, with one record for every CDR3 protein. The table lists about 1.8 million distinct CDR3 sequences, around 50% of them singletons. The specimen sequenced was blood. Every receptor here comes from a woman aged 40 to 50 in good health.

This clonotype was counted between two and nine times. The V gene is TRBV20-1, the J gene TRBJ2-3; 7 bases are shared with TRBD1. Trimming cost V 6 bases and J 2 bases; bases outside gene matches: 5. Germline CDR1 DFQATT, CDR2 SNEGSKA (reference sequence). The CDR3 extends over 13 amino acids. In nucleotides, the CDR3 is TGCAGTGCAACGGGACAGAACACAGATACGCAGTATTTT. Its protein is CSATGQNTDTQYF.

The gene calls are TRBV15 and TRBJ2-1; D is possibly TRBD1 (6 bases). Trimming pared 2 bases from V and 1 base from J, leaving 18 bases between. The germline V gene encodes CDR1 LNHNV and CDR2 YYDKDF (reference sequence). The CDR3 spans 18 residues. The CDR3 DNA sequence: TGTGCCACCAGCAGACAGGGGATGGGTCCCGAGTCCTACAATGAGCAGTTCTTC. Translating gives CATSRQGMGPESYNEQFF.

This chain joins TRBV29-1 and TRBJ1-1, with 8 bases that match TRBD1. The length of the CDR3 is 14 residues. The V gene's germline CDR1 is SQVTM and CDR2 ANQGSEA. Germline trimming cut 2 bases from V and 1 base from J; bases unmatched to any gene: 3. CDR3: CSVEIGQGNTEAFF. The DNA for the CDR3 is TGCAGCGTTGAAATAGGACAGGGGAACACTGAAGCTTTCTTT.

V gene TRBV10-3 combines with J gene TRBJ2-1; TRBD1 aligns across 7 bases. The length of the CDR3 is 16 residues. V lost 2 bases, J lost 2 bases, and 6 bases stayed unmatched. The germline gives CDR1 ENHRY, CDR2 SYGVKD. The CDR3 is CAISELDRAPYNEQFF. In nucleotides, the CDR3 is TGTGCCATCAGTGAGCTTGACAGGGCCCCCTACAATGAGCAGTTCTTC.

This clonotype was seen more than once but under ten times. V gene TRBV20-1 combines with J gene TRBJ2-5; 8 positions agree with TRBD1. The CDR3 runs to 12 residues. With 5 bases clipped from V and 3 bases from J, the junction kept 2 bases outside the gene matches. Germline CDR1 DFQATT, CDR2 SNEGSKA (reference sequence). The CDR3 loop is CSAGQGKETQYF. DNA for the CDR3: TGCAGTGCTGGACAGGGAAAAGAGACCCAGTACTTC.

This sequence joins TRBV7-3 and TRBJ2-1; D remains ambiguous. The J call may be mistaken, given a closer DNA end match to TRBJ2-7. The germline CDR1 and CDR2 sequences are SGHTA and FQGTGA. This CDR3 has 17 amino acids. This chain's CDR3 is CASSLLPSGDNYNEQYF. CDR3 sequence (DNA): TGTGCCAGCAGCTTATTACCGTCGGGCGACAACTACAATGAGCAGTACTTC.

This clonotype occurred a few times. This chain uses TRBV4-3 with TRBJ2-7; no clear D gene. V was shortened by 2 bases and J by 3 bases, with 11 bases between the two germline ends. The CDR3 totals 14 residues. The germline V gene encodes CDR1 LGHNA and CDR2 YSLEER. The CDR3, as DNA: TGCGCCAGCAGCCAATTGATGGGGTACTACGAGCAGTACTTC. This translates into CASSQLMGYYEQYF.

V gene TRBV4-1 combines with J gene TRBJ1-2; D remains unclear. CDR1 is MGHRA and CDR2 is YSYEKL in the germline V gene. Trimming stripped 0 bases from V and 4 bases from J, with 15 bases between. The CDR3 has 16 residues. CDR3 protein: CASSQDSTVGGYGYTF. Here the CDR3 DNA reads TGCGCCAGCAGCCAAGATAGCACTGTCGGTGGCTATGGCTACACCTTC.

V gene TRBV27 combines with J gene TRBJ2-3; D unclear. The CDR3 runs 18 residues. Germline assignment: CDR1 MNHEY and CDR2 SMNVEV (reference sequence). Trimming removed 11 bases from V and 1 base from J, with 28 bases in between. The CDR3 is CAGASLTFSLHRTDTQYF. CDR3 nucleotides: TGTGCCGGCGCTTCTCTTACGTTCAGCCTTCATCGCACAGATACGCAGTATTTT.

The rearrangement links TRBV28 to TRBJ2-7, with a weak D call TRBD2 (5 bases). Per germline, CDR1 MDHEN and CDR2 SYDVKM. Trimming took off 4 bases at V and 2 bases at J, with 18 bases between the two ends. The CDR3 has 16 residues. CDR3 loop: CASSSSTRVAAYEQYF. CDR3 coding DNA: TGTGCCAGCAGTTCATCTACGAGGGTCGCCGCCTACGAGCAGTACTTC.

V is TRBV12-3 or TRBV12-4 and J is TRBJ2-3, with 7 nucleotides matching TRBD1. The CDR3 covers 15 residues. V shed 9 bases and J 2 bases; nucleotides not matched to a gene: 11. The CDR3 region is CASRGPRVTTDTQYF. In nucleotides, the CDR3 is TGTGCCAGTAGGGGGCCGCGGGTAACCACAGATACGCAGTATTTT.

The gene calls are TRBV7-6 and TRBJ2-5; TRBD1 matches at 9 bases. The J call may be in error: the DNA end matches TRBJ2-4 better. CDR3 length: 18 residues. From germline, CDR1 is SGHVS and CDR2 FNYEAQ. Here the CDR3 reads CASSLVPTGGIWENIQYF. In DNA form, the CDR3 reads TGTGCCAGCAGCTTAGTCCCGACAGGGGGAATCTGGGAAAACATTCAGTACTTC.

V usage is TRBV7-2 and J usage is TRBJ2-3; D call uncertain. This CDR3 comprises 15 residues. The ends were cut back, 6 bases at V and 3 bases at J, with 16 bases in the middle. Germline CDR1 is SGHTA and CDR2 is FQGNSA. The CDR3 DNA reads as TGTGCCAGCAGTTATGAGGCACTTAGGACAGATACGCAGTATTTT. Protein sequence: CASSYEALRTDTQYF.

CDR3: CASSPSTGSNVYGYTF. The CDR3 DNA follows: TGTGCCAGCTCACCTTCGACAGGGAGTAATGTCTATGGCTACACCTTC. The chain has TRBV18 and TRBJ1-2; 7 bases agree with TRBD1. V shed 3 bases and J 4 bases; nucleotides not matched to a gene: 11. In germline, CDR1 is KGHSH, CDR2 LQKENI. This CDR3 contains 16 residues. The entire variable domain, with the rest obtained from reference TRBV18 and TRBJ1-2, is as follows: NAGVMQNPRHLVRRRGQEARLRCSPMKGHSHVYWYRQLPEEGLKFMVYLQKENIIDESGMPKERFSAEFPKEGPSILRIQQVVRGDSAAYFCASSPSTGSNVYGYTFGSGTRLTVV.

The genes are TRBV20-1 and TRBJ1-2; unclear D gene. CDR3 length: 16 residues. Germline loops: CDR1 DFQATT, CDR2 SNEGSKA (reference sequence). V was pared by 1 base and J by 0 bases, with 15 bases between. CDR3 in DNA: TGCAGTGCTAGAGTTCCCGTTGAGCGGTCTAACTATGGCTACACCTTC. Translation gives CSARVPVERSNYGYTF.

The chain uses TRBV12-3 or TRBV12-4 and TRBJ2-5; maybe TRBD1 (5 bases). V lost 1 base and J 2 bases, leaving 14 bases between the germline ends. The CDR3 loop spans 16 amino acids. CDR3 region: CASSLDQSGYQETQYF. In nucleotides, the CDR3 is TGTGCCAGCAGTTTAGACCAGTCAGGGTATCAAGAGACCCAGTACTTC.

The chain combines TRBV3-1 with TRBJ2-7; 11 bases map to TRBD2. The J call may be mistaken, given a closer DNA end match to TRBJ2-5. CDR3 length: 17 residues. Looked up from germline, CDR1 is LGHDT and CDR2 is YNNKEL (reference sequence). CDR3 DNA: TGTGCCAGCAGCCAAGAGCCTAGCGGGGGGCCCTCCGAGACCCAGTACTTC. This translates into CASSQEPSGGPSETQYF.

In this sample, this clonotype turned up once. The chain carries TRBV24-1 and TRBJ2-3, with 8 bases matching TRBD2. Germline V gene data show CDR1 as KGHDR and CDR2 as SFDVKD. V was pared by 5 bases and J by 5 bases, with 11 bases of the junction left unmatched. The CDR3 runs to 16 residues. The CDR3 DNA is TGTGCCACCAGTGTGCGAGAAGCGGGGGTTCGAGATACGCAGTATTTT. Encoded protein: CATSVREAGVRDTQYF.

This clonotype was seen a handful of times. The chain links TRBV7-8 to TRBJ1-2, with TRBD1 matching 11 bases. This CDR3 comprises 15 residues. V lost 5 bases, J lost 3 bases, and 5 bases stayed unmatched. The germline V gene has CDR1 SGHVS and CDR2 FQNEAQ. The CDR3 DNA is TGTGCCAGCAGCGGGGGGGACAGGGGGGACTATGGCTACACCTTC. It yields the protein CASSGGDRGDYGYTF.

This clonotype occurred a few times. The chain has TRBV6-6 and TRBJ1-2, with D possibly TRBD1 on 6 matching bases. Germline V gene data show CDR1 as MNHNY and CDR2 as SVGAGI (reference sequence). V lost 2 bases, J lost 8 bases, and 9 bases lay in between. This CDR3 spans 12 amino acids. Here the CDR3 reads CASSYKQGGYTF. Written as DNA, the CDR3 is TGTGCCAGCAGTTACAAACAGGGCGGCTACACCTTC.

The chain couples TRBV20-1 to TRBJ2-3; maybe TRBD1 (6 bases). In germline, CDR1 is DFQATT, CDR2 SNEGSKA (reference sequence). The CDR3 loop spans 15 amino acids. The V end was cut by 4 bases, the J end by 2 bases, with 16 bases between. The CDR3 coding sequence is TGCAGTGCTAACAACAGGGCCAAGGTCACAGATACGCAGTATTTT. Its translation is CSANNRAKVTDTQYF.

This clonotype occurred a few times. V and J are TRBV11-2 and TRBJ1-5; weak D call: TRBD1 (5 bases). V lost 4 bases, J lost 1 base, and 20 bases lay in between. CDR3 size: 18 residues. Germline V gene sequence: CDR1 SGHAT, CDR2 FQNNGV. CDR3 residues: CASSSKLVGELSNQPQHF. CDR3 DNA sequence: TGTGCCAGCAGCTCCAAGTTGGTGGGGGAGTTAAGCAATCAGCCCCAGCATTTT.

The chain uses TRBV6-6 and TRBJ2-3, with D perhaps matching TRBD1 (7 bases). The CDR3 runs 13 residues. The germline gives CDR1 MNHNY, CDR2 SVGAGI (reference sequence). V gave up 10 bases and J gave up 2 bases, with 13 bases separating them. CDR3 sequence: CAIRGDNTDTQYF. The CDR3 DNA follows: TGTGCCATCAGGGGGGACAACACAGATACGCAGTATTTT.

The V call is TRBV20-1, the J call TRBJ2-1; possibly TRBD1 for D (6 bases). Trimming took 3 bases from V and 2 from J, leaving 14 bases between them. The CDR3 extends over 15 amino acids. Germline V gives CDR1 DFQATT, CDR2 SNEGSKA (reference sequence). CDR3 residues: CSASQRRGTYNEQFF. The DNA for the CDR3 is TGCAGTGCTAGCCAACGCAGGGGCACCTACAATGAGCAGTTCTTC.

The CDR3 bases are TGTGCCAGCAGCCTATGGGGGGGGGCAGGTAATGAGCAGTACTTC. Its protein is CASSLWGGAGNEQYF. The J gene is TRBJ2-5, the V gene TRBV7-2; tentatively, D is TRBD2 (7 bases). The CDR3 runs to 15 residues. V lost 5 bases and J lost 11, with 24 bases in between. Germline CDR1 and CDR2: SGHTA and FQGNSA.

V is TRBV11-2 and J is TRBJ2-7; D might be TRBD1 (5 bases). Trimming shortened V by 3 bases and J by 4 bases, and 10 bases separated the two germline ends. Germline values: CDR1 SGHAT, CDR2 FQNNGV. The CDR3 has 13 residues. The DNA for the CDR3 is TGTGCCAGCAGCTTTGCTTGGACATACGAGCAGTACTTC. As protein: CASSFAWTYEQYF.

This clonotype was detected only a few times. The rearrangement links TRBV4-3 to TRBJ1-2; no clear D. Germline-derived CDR1 and CDR2 are LGHNA and YSLEER. V was cut by 1 base and J by 5 bases, with 14 bases left in between. The length of the CDR3 is 15 residues. The CDR3 protein is CASSQGGSLEYGYTF. CDR3 in DNA: TGCGCCAGCAGCCAAGGCGGATCCCTAGAGTATGGCTACACCTTC.

The chain uses TRBV20-1 and TRBJ1-6; weak D call: TRBD1 (6 bases). V dropped 6 bases and J dropped 0 bases, with 12 bases sitting between them. This CDR3 region has 15 residues. CDR1 is DFQATT, CDR2 SNEGSKA, per germline (reference sequence). The CDR3 reads CSARTAGSYNSPLHF. DNA of the CDR3: TGCAGTGCCAGGACAGCTGGCTCCTATAATTCACCCCTCCACTTT.

The rearrangement links TRBV6-2 or TRBV6-3 to TRBJ2-1; D possibly corresponds to TRBD1 (5 bases). The CDR3 totals 14 residues. CDR1 and CDR2 (germline): MNHEY, SVGEGT. Trimming cost V 7 bases and J 2 bases, with 12 bases left between them. The CDR3 protein is CASNQGSPYNEQFF. In nucleotides, the CDR3 is TGTGCCAGCAACCAGGGAAGCCCCTACAATGAGCAGTTCTTC.

The gene calls are TRBV20-1 and TRBJ2-3, with 15 bases lining up with TRBD2. This CDR3 contains 18 residues. Germline V gene sequence: CDR1 DFQATT, CDR2 SNEGSKA (reference sequence). V was clipped by 0 bases and J by 4 bases; unmatched bases: 8. In DNA form, the CDR3 reads TGCAGTGCTAGAGATTACTGGACTAGCGGGGGGGCGGCAGATACGCAGTATTTT. It specifies CSARDYWTSGGAADTQYF.